One sample yielded the 17 T cell receptor beta chains listed below, sequenced in a study of CD8 T cells in ankylosing spondylitis (dated by TCRdb to about 2017). Library preparation used 5' RACE. For sequencing, an Illumina HiSeq 2500 was employed. TCRdb ran its own pipeline on the public reads, namely fastp trimming at Q25 and MiXCR clone calling, and kept in-frame beta chains. Rows matching on CDR3 protein sequence are summarized as one entry with the most common DNA and genes. The sample table shows 290,000 or so distinct CDR3 sequences, and roughly 20% are seen once. The biggest ten clones account for about 3.7% of the sample. The sequencing sample was made of blood, either unsorted or a sorted T cell fraction (not recorded which). Receptors were obtained from a female donor with ankylosing spondylitis or in good health (not recorded which).

There are a few counts of this clonotype. The chain joins TRBV9 to TRBJ2-7, with TRBD2 as a possible D gene (5 bases). The V and J ends lost 4 bases and 5 bases respectively, with 16 bases between them. This CDR3 spans 14 amino acids. Per the germline V gene, CDR1 is SGDLS and CDR2 is YYNGEE. CDR3 DNA sequence: TGTGCCAGCAGCCCCGAGCGGCGCCAGAACGAGCAGTACTTC. This translates into CASSPERRQNEQYF.

V usage is TRBV6-5 and J usage is TRBJ1-1, with a weak D call TRBD1 (5 bases). Germline CDR1 and CDR2: MNHEY and SVGAGI. The germline V and J ends were trimmed by 6 bases and 2 bases, with 13 bases remaining between them. The CDR3 is 14 amino acids. CDR3 DNA sequence: TGTGCCAGCAGGCCCAACACAGGTAACACTGAAGCTTTCTTT. This codes for CASRPNTGNTEAFF.

This clonotype was counted only a few times. This chain connects TRBV25-1 to TRBJ1-3; D remains unclear. CDR3 length equals 14 residues. Germline CDR1 and CDR2: MGHDK and SYGVNS. Trimming removed 6 bases at V and 0 bases at J, with 9 bases between. CDR3 sequence reads: CASRELGSGNTIYF. The DNA for the CDR3 is TGTGCCAGCAGGGAGCTCGGCTCTGGAAACACCATATATTTT. The variable domain in full, with the rest retrieved from reference TRBV25-1 and TRBJ1-3, is EADIYQTPRYLVIGTGKKITLECSQTMGHDKMYWYQQDPGMELHLIHYSYGVNSTEKGDLSSESTVSRIRTEHFPLTLESARPSHTSQYLCASRELGSGNTIYFGEGSWLTVV.

The chain combines TRBV6-1 with TRBJ2-1, with D possibly being TRBD1 or TRBD2 (5 bases each). The CDR3 extends over 14 amino acids. Deletions cut 8 bases from V and 8 bases from J, with 19 bases between. Germline V gives CDR1 MNHNS, CDR2 SASEGT. CDR3: CASLPGLAGHEQFF. The DNA for the CDR3 is TGTGCCAGCCTGCCGGGGCTAGCCGGCCATGAGCAGTTCTTC.

This clonotype has just a few counts. This chain links TRBV9 with TRBJ1-1; D is perhaps TRBD1 (6 bases). The germline gives CDR1 SGDLS, CDR2 YYNGEE. CDR3 length equals 13 residues. The V and J ends lost 1 base and 10 bases respectively, with 14 bases between them. The DNA for the CDR3 is TGTGCCAGCAGCGTAACTAGGGGGGGTTTAGCTTTCTTT. Protein: CASSVTRGGLAFF.

This clonotype has more than one count but fewer than ten. J is TRBJ2-7 and V is TRBV24-1; the D gene is possibly TRBD1 (5 bases). The CDR3 length is 14 residues. CDR1 KGHDR and CDR2 SFDVKD come from the germline V gene. V lost 3 bases, J lost 5 bases, and 13 bases lay in between. This chain's CDR3 is CATSDPLTGDEQYF. CDR3 DNA sequence: TGTGCCACCAGTGATCCGCTAACAGGCGACGAGCAGTACTTC.

This clonotype was picked up many times. This chain joins TRBV9 and TRBJ2-7; no firm D call. Trimming stripped 0 bases from V and 5 bases from J, with 12 bases between. Germline-derived CDR1 and CDR2 are SGDLS and YYNGEE. The CDR3 covers 14 residues. In nucleotides, the CDR3 is TGTGCCAGCAGCGTAGCTGGCGGTTGGAACGAGCAGTACTTC. Amino acids: CASSVAGGWNEQYF.

About this clonotype itself: This clone may be a read error of a much larger clone one base away. V is TRBV15 and J is TRBJ2-1, with TRBD1 as a possible D gene (6 bases). This CDR3 region has 13 residues. Germline CDR1 LNHNV, CDR2 YYDKDF (reference sequence). Trimming took off 3 bases at V and 11 bases at J, with 14 bases between the two ends. In DNA form, the CDR3 reads TGTGCCACCAGCAGGGGACAAGCAATGCAGCAGTTCTTC. This codes for CATSRGQAMQQFF.

This clonotype was recorded at least ten times. The CDR3 is CASSQEAGNSGNTIYF. The CDR3 DNA is TGCGCCAGCAGCCAAGAGGCGGGAAATTCTGGAAACACCATATATTTT. The chain has TRBV4-3 and TRBJ1-3, with unresolved D. The germline V and J ends were trimmed by 0 bases and 1 base, with 10 bases remaining between them. CDR1 is LGHNA, CDR2 YSLEER, per germline. The CDR3 contains 16 residues.

There are a few counts of this clonotype. The V and J genes are TRBV29-1 and TRBJ1-2; 7 bases fit TRBD1. The CDR3 totals 14 residues. J gave up 7 bases and V 5 bases, and 13 bases lay outside the gene matches. CDR1 and CDR2 (germline): SQVTM, ANQGSEA. CDR3 protein: CSVTPRRGGIGYTF. The CDR3 coding sequence is TGCAGCGTTACCCCCCGTCGAGGGGGCATTGGCTACACCTTC.

This clonotype was recorded at least ten times. The chain recombines TRBV7-2 with TRBJ2-1, with D perhaps matching TRBD2 (5 bases). This CDR3 spans 14 amino acids. Germline CDR1 and CDR2: SGHTA and FQGNSA. Trimming stripped 1 base from V and 8 bases from J, with 12 bases between. Here the CDR3 reads CASSLDSSSDEQFF. In DNA form, the CDR3 reads TGTGCCAGCAGCTTAGATTCTAGCAGCGATGAGCAGTTCTTC.

This clonotype was counted ten times or more. The chain joins TRBV7-2 to TRBJ2-2; D uncertain. The ends were cut back, 2 bases at V and 6 bases at J, with 4 bases in the middle. Germline loops: CDR1 SGHTA, CDR2 FQGNSA. The length of the CDR3 is 12 residues. In nucleotides, the CDR3 is TGTGCCAGCAGCTTATGGGCCGGGGAGCTGTTTTTT. Translated: CASSLWAGELFF.

The V and J genes are TRBV7-2 and TRBJ2-1; no reliable D call. The germline V gene encodes CDR1 SGHTA and CDR2 FQGNSA. This CDR3 spans 15 amino acids. Trimming took 0 bases from V and 3 from J, leaving 9 bases between them. CDR3 coding DNA: TGTGCCAGCAGCTTAGCCGCGGCGAACTACAATGAGCAGTTCTTC. Translating it yields CASSLAAANYNEQFF.

V gene TRBV5-1 combines with J gene TRBJ1-3; D gene ambiguous. The V and J ends lost 4 bases and 0 bases respectively, with 5 bases between them. This CDR3 contains 13 residues. The germline V gene encodes CDR1 SGHRS and CDR2 YFSETQ. DNA for the CDR3: TGCGCCAGCAGCCCCTACTCTGGAAACACCATATATTTT. Translating it yields CASSPYSGNTIYF. The full variable domain, its missing parts supplied by reference TRBV5-1 and TRBJ1-3, is KAGVTQTPRYLIKTRGQQVTLSCSPISGHRSVSWYQQTPGQGLQFLFEYFSETQRNKGNFPGRFSGRQFSNSRSEMNVSTLELGDSALYLCASSPYSGNTIYFGEGSWLTVV.

This clonotype was seen more than once but under ten times. This chain links TRBV9 with TRBJ2-7; D may be TRBD2 (6 bases). Germline V gene lookup returns CDR1 SGDLS and CDR2 YYNGEE. This CDR3 is built from 13 residues. The germline V and J ends were trimmed by 0 bases and 5 bases, with 9 bases remaining between them. The CDR3 DNA reads as TGTGCCAGCAGCGTAGGTCCGGGAGACGAGCAGTACTTC. Translation: CASSVGPGDEQYF.

In this sample, this clonotype turned up a few times. This chain links TRBV12-3 or TRBV12-4 with TRBJ1-1; the match to TRBD1 covers 7 bases. Trimming removed 0 bases from V and 4 bases from J; junction bases left unmatched: 2. The CDR3 has 14 amino acids. The CDR3 here is CASSLAPGGTEAFF. Here the CDR3 DNA reads TGTGCCAGCAGTTTAGCGCCAGGGGGCACTGAAGCTTTCTTT.

There are many counts of this clonotype. The rearrangement links TRBV4-3 to TRBJ2-1; TRBD2 aligns across 7 bases. Germline CDR1 LGHNA, CDR2 YSLEER. V was pared by 1 base and J by 3 bases, with 3 bases of the junction left unmatched. CDR3 length: 15 amino acids. The chain's CDR3 is CASSQGSSGYNEQFF. The CDR3 DNA reads as TGCGCCAGCAGCCAAGGGTCTAGCGGCTACAATGAGCAGTTCTTC.